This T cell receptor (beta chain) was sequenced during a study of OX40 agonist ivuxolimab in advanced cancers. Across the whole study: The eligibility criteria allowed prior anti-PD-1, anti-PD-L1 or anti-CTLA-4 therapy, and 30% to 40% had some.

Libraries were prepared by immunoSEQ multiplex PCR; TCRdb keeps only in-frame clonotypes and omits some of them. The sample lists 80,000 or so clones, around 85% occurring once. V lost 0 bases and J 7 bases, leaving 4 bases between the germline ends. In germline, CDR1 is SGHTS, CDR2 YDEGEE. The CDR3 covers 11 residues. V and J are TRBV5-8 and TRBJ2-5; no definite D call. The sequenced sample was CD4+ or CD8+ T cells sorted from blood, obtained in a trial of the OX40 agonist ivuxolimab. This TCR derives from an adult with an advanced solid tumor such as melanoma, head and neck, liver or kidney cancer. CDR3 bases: TGTGCCAGCAGCTTGGGAGGGACCCAGTACTTC. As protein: CASSLGGTQYF. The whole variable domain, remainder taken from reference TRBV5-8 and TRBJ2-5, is EAGVTQSPTHLIKTRGQQATLRCSPISGHTSVYWYQQALGLGLQFLLWYDEGEERNRGNFPPRFSGRQFPNYSSELNVNALELEDSALYLCASSLGGTQYFGPGTRLLVL.